The 26 T cell receptor beta chains below come from one sample, sequenced in a study of CD8 T cells in Susac syndrome. Reverse transcription of roughly 0.5 to 1 ug RNA was carried out with random hexamers. Each CDR3 protein is one row after TCRdb ran MiXCR on the immunoSEQ multiplex PCR reads. The table records about 130,000 distinct CDR3 sequences, around 94% of them present only once. The sequenced material came from CD8+ T cells from PBMCs. Every receptor here comes from a human donor with Susac syndrome.

The genes are TRBV6-2 or TRBV6-3 and TRBJ2-2; TRBD1 matches at 8 bases. Germline lookup yields CDR1 MNHEY and CDR2 SVGEGT. The J segment lost 6 bases and the V segment lost 4 bases, leaving 7 bases of the junction unmatched. CDR3 size: 15 residues. CDR3 nucleotides: TGTGCCAGCAGTTCCGCGGACAGGGTTGCCGGGGAGCTGTTTTTT. As protein: CASSSADRVAGELFF.

The chain carries TRBV15 and TRBJ1-1; D remains ambiguous. The CDR3 is 13 amino acids. The germline CDR1 and CDR2 sequences are LNHNV and YYDKDF (reference sequence). V was cut by 0 bases and J by 8 bases, with 10 bases left in between. The CDR3 sequence is CATSRDRPTEAFF. In DNA, the CDR3 is TGTGCCACCAGCAGAGACCGACCCACGGAAGCTTTCTTT.

This clonotype has just a few counts. This chain joins TRBV25-1 and TRBJ1-5; 8 bases fit TRBD1. The trim removed 4 bases at V and 2 bases at J, leaving 1 base unmatched. The CDR3 covers 14 residues. Germline loops: CDR1 MGHDK, CDR2 SYGVNS. CDR3 sequence: CASSAGQGNQPQHF. In DNA form, the CDR3 reads TGTGCCAGCAGTGCGGGACAGGGCAATCAGCCCCAGCATTTT.

The rearrangement links TRBV4-3 to TRBJ1-2; TRBD1 is a possible D gene (5 bases). The CDR3 has 13 amino acids. The germline V gene has CDR1 LGHNA and CDR2 YSLEER. V dropped 0 bases and J dropped 5 bases, with 7 bases sitting between them. Here the CDR3 reads CASSQEGGYGYTF. CDR3 nucleotides: TGCGCCAGCAGCCAAGAGGGGGGTTATGGCTACACCTTC.

The rearrangement joins TRBV28 to TRBJ2-5, with TRBD2 matching over 7 bases. With 6 bases clipped from V and 5 bases from J, the junction kept 9 bases outside the gene matches. Germline V gene lookup returns CDR1 MDHEN and CDR2 SYDVKM. The length of the CDR3 is 14 residues. Here the CDR3 reads CASRFLGGVETQYF. The CDR3 DNA reads as TGTGCCAGCAGATTTCTGGGGGGGGTGGAGACCCAGTACTTC.

The gene calls are TRBV20-1 and TRBJ2-7, with 7 bases identical to TRBD2. Germline CDR1 is DFQATT and CDR2 is SNEGSKA (reference sequence). The CDR3 extends over 16 amino acids. V gave up 3 bases and J gave up 5 bases; unmatched junction bases: 16. CDR3 residues: CSARAPGAGPHHEQYF. Written as DNA, the CDR3 is TGCAGTGCTAGGGCCCCCGGAGCGGGACCCCACCACGAGCAGTACTTC.

This chain uses TRBV13 with TRBJ2-2; 9 bases are shared with TRBD1. The germline CDR1 and CDR2 sequences are PRHDT and FYEKMQ (reference sequence). The CDR3 loop spans 15 amino acids. Germline trimming cut 6 bases from V and 4 bases from J; bases unmatched to any gene: 6. CDR3 amino acids: CASRIGQGPTGELFF. CDR3 bases: TGTGCCAGCAGAATTGGACAGGGGCCCACCGGGGAGCTGTTTTTT.

The gene calls are TRBV29-1 and TRBJ1-2; D possibly corresponds to TRBD1 (5 bases). This CDR3 spans 14 amino acids. In germline, CDR1 is SQVTM, CDR2 ANQGSEA. V was pared by 1 base and J by 4 bases, with 13 bases between. CDR3 coding DNA: TGCAGCGTTGAAGGTCTTTTAGGGGTCTATGGCTACACCTTC. Translated: CSVEGLLGVYGYTF.

This rearrangement joins TRBV5-6 to TRBJ1-1; D not certain. The CDR3 has 14 amino acids. From germline, CDR1 is SGHDT and CDR2 YYEEEE. The germline V and J ends were trimmed by 1 base and 4 bases, with 11 bases remaining between them. The CDR3 DNA reads as TGTGCCAGCAGCTTGTTTCTCGGGGTCACTGAAGCTTTCTTT. Amino acid sequence: CASSLFLGVTEAFF.

Only one count was recorded for this clonotype. CDR3 loop: CATSREAGAPGELFF. Here the CDR3 DNA reads TGTGCCACCAGCAGAGAGGCTGGGGCGCCCGGGGAGCTGTTTTTT. This chain connects TRBV15 to TRBJ2-2; tentative D call: TRBD1 (5 bases). With 0 bases removed from V and 6 bases from J, the gap between germline ends came to 11 bases. From germline, CDR1 is LNHNV and CDR2 YYDKDF (reference sequence). The length of the CDR3 is 15 residues.

CDR3 in amino acids: CSARGGLAGLESYEQYF. The DNA for the CDR3 is TGCAGTGCTAGAGGGGGACTAGCGGGACTCGAATCCTACGAGCAGTACTTC. The chain has TRBV20-1 and TRBJ2-7; 13 nucleotides align to TRBD2. CDR3 length: 17 amino acids. V shed 1 base and J 1 base; nucleotides not matched to a gene: 7. Germline CDR1 DFQATT, CDR2 SNEGSKA (reference sequence).

The V and J genes are TRBV19 and TRBJ2-1; 9 nucleotides align to TRBD2. J gave up 6 bases and V 6 bases, and 6 bases lay outside the gene matches. Germline V gene sequence: CDR1 LNHDA, CDR2 SQIVND (reference sequence). The CDR3 runs to 14 residues. The CDR3 DNA sequence: TGTGCCAGTAGGGCTAGCGGGGCCCTCAATGAGCAGTTCTTC. Amino acids: CASRASGALNEQFF.

The rearrangement joins TRBV12-3 or TRBV12-4 to TRBJ2-5, with 10 bases fitting TRBD2. This CDR3 comprises 16 residues. V shed 6 bases and J 3 bases; nucleotides not matched to a gene: 10. CDR3 DNA sequence: TGTGCCAGCAGCCCTACTAGCGGGATAAGTAAAGAGACCCAGTACTTC. It translates to CASSPTSGISKETQYF.

This CDR3 reads CSARGGSYNEQFF. The CDR3 DNA follows: TGCAGTGCTCGCGGGGGAAGCTACAATGAGCAGTTCTTC. This chain links TRBV20-1 with TRBJ2-1; TRBD2 matches 7 bases. This CDR3 spans 13 amino acids. CDR1 and CDR2 from the germline V gene are DFQATT and SNEGSKA (reference sequence). With 5 bases clipped from V and 3 bases from J, the junction kept 4 bases outside the gene matches.

This chain links TRBV3-1 with TRBJ1-6; D perhaps matches TRBD1 (5 bases). Germline assignment: CDR1 LGHDT and CDR2 YNNKEL (reference sequence). V was cut by 1 base and J by 9 bases, with 16 bases left in between. CDR3 length equals 16 residues. The CDR3 DNA follows: TGTGCCAGCAGCCAAGTTAAGGGACTGGAAGTTTCACCCCTCCACTTT. It encodes CASSQVKGLEVSPLHF. The full variable domain, completed using reference TRBV3-1 and TRBJ1-6, is DTAVSQTPKYLVTQMGNDKSIKCEQNLGHDTMYWYKQDSKKFLKIMFSYNNKELIINETVPNRFSPKSPDKAHLNLHINSLELGDSAVYFCASSQVKGLEVSPLHFGNGTRLTVT.

The gene calls are TRBV18 and TRBJ1-1, with D tentatively TRBD1 (5 bases). The germline gives CDR1 KGHSH, CDR2 LQKENI. Trimming stripped 0 bases from V and 1 base from J, with 6 bases between. The CDR3 is 14 residues long. This CDR3 is CASSPPTANTEAFF. DNA for the CDR3: TGTGCCAGCTCACCACCGACAGCGAACACTGAAGCTTTCTTT.

This chain joins TRBV12-3 or TRBV12-4 and TRBJ1-1; D is undetermined. V gave up 2 bases and J gave up 1 base, with 11 bases separating them. This CDR3 spans 15 amino acids. In DNA form, the CDR3 reads TGTGCCAGCAGTTTACAAGAGGGTAAGAACACTGAAGCTTTCTTT. Protein: CASSLQEGKNTEAFF.

V and J are TRBV11-2 and TRBJ1-1, with D unclear. Germline values: CDR1 SGHAT, CDR2 FQNNGV. Trimming shortened V by 3 bases and J by 0 bases, and 17 bases separated the two germline ends. The CDR3 extends over 17 amino acids. CDR3 sequence: CASSLSRARGMNTEAFF. Written as DNA, the CDR3 is TGTGCCAGCAGCTTGAGTAGGGCCCGCGGCATGAACACTGAAGCTTTCTTT.

V and J are TRBV30 and TRBJ1-4; maybe TRBD1 (6 bases). The CDR3 extends over 14 amino acids. V shed 5 bases and J shed 7 bases, with 17 bases lying between them. Germline assignment: CDR1 GTSNPN and CDR2 SVGIG (reference sequence). DNA of the CDR3: TGTGCCTGGGGGGAGGGGGGTGGAGGTGAAAAACTGTTTTTT. This sequence encodes CAWGEGGGGEKLFF.

The CDR3 region has the DNA TGTGCCACCAGCAGAGATGTGGAGACCCAGTACTTC. This codes for CATSRDVETQYF. This chain joins TRBV15 and TRBJ2-5; D remains unclear. Trimming pared 0 bases from V and 5 bases from J, leaving 4 bases between. Germline CDR1 reads LNHNV; CDR2 reads YYDKDF (reference sequence). CDR3 length equals 12 residues.

The chain uses TRBV7-9 and TRBJ2-3; 7 nucleotides align to TRBD1. V gave up 5 bases and J gave up 6 bases; unmatched junction bases: 2. This CDR3 spans 12 amino acids. Germline V lookup: CDR1 SEHNR, CDR2 FQNEAQ (reference sequence). The CDR3: CASSQGQDTQYF. The CDR3 DNA reads as TGTGCCAGCAGCCAGGGACAGGATACGCAGTATTTT.

This clonotype has a single count. The chain uses TRBV3-1 and TRBJ2-1, with 9 positions matching TRBD2. This CDR3 contains 16 residues. Germline V lookup: CDR1 LGHDT, CDR2 YNNKEL (reference sequence). The J segment lost 10 bases and the V segment lost 0 bases, leaving 10 bases of the junction unmatched. The CDR3 is CASSQETVAGLAEQFF. The CDR3, as DNA: TGTGCCAGCAGCCAAGAAACAGTCGCCGGACTAGCGGAGCAGTTCTTC.

The rearrangement joins TRBV3-1 to TRBJ1-5, with D perhaps TRBD1 (6 bases). The CDR3 runs to 15 residues. The germline V gene encodes CDR1 LGHDT and CDR2 YNNKEL (reference sequence). V lost 1 base to trimming and J lost 5 bases, with 12 bases between them. Here the CDR3 reads CASSQGTDIYQPQHF. The CDR3 DNA follows: TGTGCCAGCAGCCAAGGGACAGACATTTATCAGCCCCAGCATTTT.

This rearrangement joins TRBV7-8 to TRBJ2-1; 12 bases match TRBD2. The CDR3 loop spans 19 amino acids. V dropped 1 base and J dropped 0; count of bases not matched to a gene: 7. CDR1 and CDR2 (germline): SGHVS, FQNEAQ. The chain's CDR3 is CASSLGLAGGKSSYNEQFF. In DNA, the CDR3 is TGTGCCAGCAGCTTAGGGCTAGCGGGGGGGAAGAGCTCCTACAATGAGCAGTTCTTC.

A single count supports this clonotype. This chain uses TRBV5-4 with TRBJ2-3; D remains unclear. CDR3 length: 15 residues. Trimming stripped 2 bases from V and 4 bases from J, with 14 bases between. Germline V gives CDR1 SGHNT, CDR2 YYREEE (reference sequence). CDR3 sequence reads: CASSFSLSNADTQYF. In nucleotides, the CDR3 is TGTGCCAGCAGCTTCTCCCTGAGTAACGCAGATACGCAGTATTTT.

The chain joins TRBV25-1 to TRBJ2-7; 7 nucleotides line up with TRBD1. Germline V gene data show CDR1 as MGHDK and CDR2 as SYGVNS. V was clipped by 8 bases and J by 4 bases; unmatched bases: 8. The CDR3 sequence is 13 residues long. The CDR3 protein is CASGDRQKYEQYF. The CDR3, as DNA: TGTGCCAGCGGGGACAGACAAAAGTACGAGCAGTACTTC.